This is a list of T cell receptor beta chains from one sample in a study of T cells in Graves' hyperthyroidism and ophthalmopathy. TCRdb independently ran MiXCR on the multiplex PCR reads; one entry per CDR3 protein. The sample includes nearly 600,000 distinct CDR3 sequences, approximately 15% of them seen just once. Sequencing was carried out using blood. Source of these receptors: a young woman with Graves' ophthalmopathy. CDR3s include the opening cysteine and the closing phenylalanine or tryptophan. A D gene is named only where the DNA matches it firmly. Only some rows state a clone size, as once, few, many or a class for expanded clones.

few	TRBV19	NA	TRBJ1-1	TGTGCCAGTAGTATTGCAGCGAACACTGAAGCTTTCTTT	CASSIAANTEAFF
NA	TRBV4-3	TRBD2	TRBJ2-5	TGCGCCAGCAGCCAAGGCTTCTTGGGGGGGGACGGGGAGACCCAGTACTTC	CASSQGFLGGDGETQYF
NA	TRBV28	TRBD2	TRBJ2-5	TGTGCCAGCAGTGAAGTGGGACTAGCGGGAGTAGAGACCCAGTACTTC	CASSEVGLAGVETQYF
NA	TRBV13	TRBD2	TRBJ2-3	TGTGCCAGCAGCTTCGGACTAGCGGGGGCAACGCAGTATTTT	CASSFGLAGATQYF
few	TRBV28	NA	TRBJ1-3	TGTGCCAGCAGTTTATGGGAGGTTTCGATCGGAAACACCATATATTTT	CASSLWEVSIGNTIYF
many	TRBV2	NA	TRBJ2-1	TGTGCCAGCCTAGATACCGGGACCCCGAGCTCCTACAATGAGCAGTTCTTC	CASLDTGTPSSYNEQFF
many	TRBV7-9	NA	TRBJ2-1	TGTGCCAGCAGCACCTCCAGTTACCCTGGGTGGAACAATGAGCAGTTCTTC	CASSTSSYPGWNNEQFF
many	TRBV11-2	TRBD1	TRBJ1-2	TGTGCCAGCAGCTACCTTCGGACAGGGACTGGAGGCTACACCTTC	CASSYLRTGTGGYTF
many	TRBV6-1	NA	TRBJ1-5	TGTGCCAGCAGTTTGCACACCAGGGATCAGCCCCAGCATTTT	CASSLHTRDQPQHF
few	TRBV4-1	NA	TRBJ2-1	TGCGCCAGCAGCCTAAGGCAACTAGCCCTCAATGAGCAGTTCTTC	CASSLRQLALNEQFF
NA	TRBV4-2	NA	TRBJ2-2	TGTGCCAGCAGCCTGACTGGGGGTACCGAGGAGCTGTTTTTT	CASSLTGGTEELFF
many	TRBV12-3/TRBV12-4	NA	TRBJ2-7	TGTGCCAGCTCCGGGGGCCCAAAACCCTACGAGCAGTACTTC	CASSGGPKPYEQYF
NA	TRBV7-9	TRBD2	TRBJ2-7	TGTGCCAGCAGCTTAGGTGAGCGGGAGAACCACGAGCAGTACTTC	CASSLGERENHEQYF
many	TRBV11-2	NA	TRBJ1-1	TGTGCCAGCAGCTTAGCTGGGGGAATGAACACTGAAGCTTTCTTT	CASSLAGGMNTEAFF
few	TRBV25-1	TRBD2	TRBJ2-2	TGTGCCAGCAGTGCGGGGGGGACGACCGGGGAGCTGTTTTTT	CASSAGGTTGELFF
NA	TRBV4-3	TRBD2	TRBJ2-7	TGCGCCAGCAGCCGTTCGACTAGCGGAGCCTACGAGCAGTACTTC	CASSRSTSGAYEQYF
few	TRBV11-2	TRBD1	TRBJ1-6	TGTGCCAGCAGCCCCGGGACAGGGGGCTTCTATAATTCACCCCTCCACTTT	CASSPGTGGFYNSPLHF
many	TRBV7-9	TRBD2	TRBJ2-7	TGTGCCAGCAGCCCAGGACTAGCGGGAGGGCCGGAGCAGTACTTC	CASSPGLAGGPEQYF
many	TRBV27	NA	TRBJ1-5	TGTGCCAGCAGAGTAGCGGGGGGCAATCAGCCCCAGCATTTT	CASRVAGGNQPQHF
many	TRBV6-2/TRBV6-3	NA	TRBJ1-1	TGTGCCAGCAGTACGGGACACCCGAACACTGAAGCTTTCTTT	CASSTGHPNTEAFF
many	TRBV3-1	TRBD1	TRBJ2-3	TGTGCCAGCGGACAGGGGCTAACAGATACGCAGTATTTT	CASGQGLTDTQYF
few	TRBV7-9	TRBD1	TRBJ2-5	TGTGCCAGCAGCCCCATCGGGTCCGGGACAGACTACTTCCAAGAGACCCAGTACTTC	CASSPIGSGTDYFQETQYF
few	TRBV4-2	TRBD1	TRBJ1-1	TGTGCCAGCAGCCAAGATTGGGGAGACAGGGGTATGGGGGACACTGAAGCTTTCTTT	CASSQDWGDRGMGDTEAFF
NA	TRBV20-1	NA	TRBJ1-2	TGCAGTGCTAGCGGGGTTTTAGGTGGCTACACCTTC	CSASGVLGGYTF
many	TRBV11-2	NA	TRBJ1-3	TGTGCCAGCAGTAATTTCCGCTCCTCTGGAAACACCATATATTTT	CASSNFRSSGNTIYF
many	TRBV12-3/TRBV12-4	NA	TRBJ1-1	TGTGCCAGCAGCGCTTTTGAAGCTTTCTTT	CASSAFEAFF
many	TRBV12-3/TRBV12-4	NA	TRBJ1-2	TGTGCCAGCAGTGGAAAGATAAACTATGGCTACACCTTC	CASSGKINYGYTF
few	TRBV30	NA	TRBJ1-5	TGTGCCTGGAGTGTATTTGGGGGCAATCAGCCCCAGCATTTT	CAWSVFGGNQPQHF
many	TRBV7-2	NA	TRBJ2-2	TGTGCCAGCAGCTTAGTCAGAGGGTCGGTCTTCGGGGAGCTGTTTTTT	CASSLVRGSVFGELFF
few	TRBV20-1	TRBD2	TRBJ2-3	TGCAGTGCTAGAATCCTAGCGGGAGGAACAGATACGCAGTATTTT	CSARILAGGTDTQYF
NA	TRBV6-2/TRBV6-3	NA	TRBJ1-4	TGTGCCAGCAGTGGGGGGTCTCTAGGACTGTTTTTT	CASSGGSLGLFF
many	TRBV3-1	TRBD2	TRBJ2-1	TGTGCCAGCACCCCTTCGGAAGCGGGAGCCTCCTACAATGAGCAGTTCTTC	CASTPSEAGASYNEQFF
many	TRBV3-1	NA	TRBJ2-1	TGTGCCAGCAGCCCGCCCCCGGACCTCGCCCACCAAAGCTCCTACAATGAGCAGTTCTTC	CASSPPPDLAHQSSYNEQFF
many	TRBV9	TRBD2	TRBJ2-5	TGTGCCAGCAGCGGTAGCGGGAGAGGAGAGACCCAGTACTTC	CASSGSGRGETQYF
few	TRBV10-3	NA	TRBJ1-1	TGTGCCATCAGTGAGTCTGGGGTAGGCACTGAAGCTTTCTTT	CAISESGVGTEAFF
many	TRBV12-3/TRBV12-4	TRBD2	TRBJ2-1	TGTGCCAGCAGTTTTGGCCCATCTAGCGGGAGGGCAGACAATGAGCAGTTCTTC	CASSFGPSSGRADNEQFF
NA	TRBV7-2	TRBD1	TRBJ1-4	TGTGCCAGCAGCCCCCAGGACAGGGGGCTTGCAACTAATGAAAAACTGTTTTTT	CASSPQDRGLATNEKLFF
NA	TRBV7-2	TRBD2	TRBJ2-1	TGTGCCAGCAGCTTAGCCTTAACTAGCGGGAGCTACAATGAGCAGTTCTTC	CASSLALTSGSYNEQFF
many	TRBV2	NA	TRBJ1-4	TGTGCCAGCAGTGAATCCGGGACAAAACTGTTTTTT	CASSESGTKLFF
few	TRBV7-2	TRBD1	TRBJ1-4	TGTGCCAGCAGCTTACCAGGGGGGAGTGAAAAACTGTTTTTT	CASSLPGGSEKLFF
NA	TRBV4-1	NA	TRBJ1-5	TGCGCCAGCAGCCAAGGGCACAGGGCTAGCAATCAGCCCCAGCATTTT	CASSQGHRASNQPQHF
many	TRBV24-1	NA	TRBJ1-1	TGTGCCACCAGTGATCTGACAGCCACTGAAGCTTTCTTT	CATSDLTATEAFF
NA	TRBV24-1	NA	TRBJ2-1	TGTGCCACCAGTGATTCGGACCTTAATGAGCAGTTCTTC	CATSDSDLNEQFF
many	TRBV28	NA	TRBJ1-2	TGTGCCAGCAGTTTACAACCATTAGCCGACAGCTATGGCTACACCTTC	CASSLQPLADSYGYTF
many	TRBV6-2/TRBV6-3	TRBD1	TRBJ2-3	TGTGCCAGCAGGGGGACAGGGGATGCCGATACGCAGTATTTT	CASRGTGDADTQYF
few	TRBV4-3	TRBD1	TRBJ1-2	TGCGCCAGCAGCCAAGAGTCGACAGGGGGGTCGTATGGCTACACCTTC	CASSQESTGGSYGYTF